This passage covers 19 T cell receptor beta chains from one sample sequenced in a study of blood T cell repertoires in COVID-19. The table came from immunoSEQ multiplex PCR; TCRdb's copy has only in-frame clones and leaves some out. The sample includes fewer than 350,000 clones, around 85% of them seen just once. Sequencing was performed on PBMCs or T cells enriched from blood (not recorded which). These receptors were taken from a woman in her thirties or forties with acute COVID-19.

The chain is built from TRBV4-3 and TRBJ1-6; D gene ambiguous. Germline assignment: CDR1 LGHNA and CDR2 YSLEER. V was pared by 0 bases and J by 0 bases, with 9 bases between. This CDR3 spans 17 amino acids. Written as DNA, the CDR3 is TGCGCCAGCAGCCAAGAGGTGAAGAGCTCCTATAATTCACCCCTCCACTTT. Translated, it gives CASSQEVKSSYNSPLHF.

V and J are TRBV10-3 and TRBJ2-3; 7 bases are shared with TRBD2. The J segment lost 1 base and the V segment lost 5 bases, leaving 6 bases of the junction unmatched. The CDR3 totals 15 residues. Per germline, CDR1 ENHRY and CDR2 SYGVKD. The CDR3 is CAISPVGLGTDTQYF. DNA of the CDR3: TGTGCCATCAGTCCCGTAGGACTAGGCACAGATACGCAGTATTTT.

J is TRBJ1-4 and V is TRBV3-1 (or the pseudogene TRBV3-2); D is unresolved. This CDR3 contains 15 residues. Trimming cost V 3 bases and J 3 bases, with 11 bases left between them. CDR1 is LGHDT, CDR2 YNNKEL, per germline (reference sequence). Written as DNA, the CDR3 is TGTGCCAGCAGCCATGATCACGGTGCTAATGAAAAACTGTTTTTT. Its protein product is CASSHDHGANEKLFF.

The V and J genes are TRBV2 and TRBJ2-2; TRBD2 agrees at 9 bases. Per germline, CDR1 SNHLY and CDR2 FYNNEI. The ends lost 8 bases at V and 0 bases at J; junction bases unmatched: 4. CDR3 size: 15 residues. CDR3 amino acids: CASRWTSANTGELFF. In DNA form, the CDR3 reads TGTGCCAGCCGATGGACTAGCGCGAACACCGGGGAGCTGTTTTTT.

This clone has just a few counts. The chain joins TRBV2 to TRBJ1-5; D gene ambiguous. Germline V gives CDR1 SNHLY, CDR2 FYNNEI. V was shortened by 2 bases and J by 4 bases, with 9 bases between the two germline ends. This CDR3 is 14 amino acids long. CDR3 sequence: CASSESPVNQPQHF. The CDR3 DNA sequence: TGTGCCAGCAGTGAATCGCCAGTAAATCAGCCCCAGCATTTT.

The V and J genes are TRBV3-1 (or the pseudogene TRBV3-2) and TRBJ1-6, with 8 bases fitting TRBD1. From germline, CDR1 is LGHDT and CDR2 YNNKEL (reference sequence). J was trimmed by 7 bases and V by 4 bases; bases with no gene match: 3. The CDR3 extends over 14 amino acids. The CDR3 loop reads CASSLRDRNSPLHF. CDR3 bases: TGTGCCAGCAGCCTTCGGGACAGGAATTCACCCCTCCACTTT.

This clone occurred a few times. The chain employs TRBV4-2 and TRBJ2-2, with 8 bases fitting TRBD1. J gave up 6 bases and V 1 base, and 10 bases lay outside the gene matches. Per germline, CDR1 LGHNA and CDR2 YNFKEQ. This CDR3 has 17 amino acids. In nucleotides, the CDR3 is TGTGCCAGCAGCCAAGGGCGGGGACAGGTGGTGTCCGGGGAGCTGTTTTTT. Protein product: CASSQGRGQVVSGELFF.

Only one count was recorded for this clone. The rearrangement joins TRBV10-3 to TRBJ1-2; D possibly corresponds to TRBD1 (6 bases). V was cut by 0 bases and J by 8 bases, with 16 bases left in between. Per the germline V gene, CDR1 is ENHRY and CDR2 is SYGVKD. The CDR3 length is 15 residues. CDR3: CAISESEDRAGGYTF. The CDR3 bases are TGTGCCATCAGTGAGTCTGAGGACAGAGCGGGGGGCTACACCTTC.

This chain joins TRBV3-1 (or the pseudogene TRBV3-2) and TRBJ1-2; D possibly corresponds to TRBD1 (5 bases). CDR3 length equals 14 residues. Trimming removed 6 bases from V and 7 bases from J, with 18 bases in between. Germline V gene lookup returns CDR1 LGHDT and CDR2 YNNKEL (reference sequence). The CDR3, as DNA: TGTGCCAGCAGGGAATCAGGGAACCGAGGTGGCTACACCTTC. Its protein product is CASRESGNRGGYTF.

This clone was recorded only once. The chain couples TRBV6-5 to TRBJ2-2; no clear D. Looked up from germline, CDR1 is MNHEY and CDR2 is SVGAGI. The ends were cut back, 4 bases at V and 7 bases at J, with 13 bases in the middle. The CDR3 extends over 14 amino acids. CDR3 sequence: CASSSVRVGGELFF. The CDR3 bases are TGTGCCAGCAGTTCCGTCCGGGTCGGCGGGGAGCTGTTTTTT.

The chain couples TRBV4-2 to TRBJ1-4; D might be TRBD1 (6 bases). CDR3 length equals 15 residues. Looked up from germline, CDR1 is LGHNA and CDR2 is YNFKEQ. V was shortened by 1 base and J by 8 bases, with 14 bases between the two germline ends. The CDR3 protein is CASSQGGGEVEKLFF. The CDR3 DNA reads as TGTGCCAGCAGCCAAGGAGGGGGAGAAGTGGAAAAACTGTTTTTT.

The chain has TRBV27 and TRBJ1-4; D might be TRBD1 (6 bases). This CDR3 is 16 amino acids long. Trimming took off 2 bases at V and 7 bases at J, with 17 bases between the two ends. Germline CDR1 MNHEY, CDR2 SMNVEV (reference sequence). The CDR3 here is CASSLTPPGHSEKLFF. The CDR3 DNA reads TGTGCCAGCAGTTTAACACCACCGGGACACTCTGAAAAACTGTTTTTT.

CDR3 region: CASSLYLAGGPMSEQYF. Written as DNA, the CDR3 is TGTGCCAGCAGCTTGTATCTAGCGGGGGGTCCGATGAGCGAGCAGTACTTC. The V gene is TRBV5-6, the J gene TRBJ2-7, with 11 bases aligning to TRBD2. The J segment lost 6 bases and the V segment lost 1 base, leaving 12 bases of the junction unmatched. The CDR3 is made up of 17 amino acids. Germline V gene sequence: CDR1 SGHDT, CDR2 YYEEEE.

The V call is TRBV5-8, the J call TRBJ1-1; a possible D gene is TRBD1 (5 bases). The ends were cut back, 4 bases at V and 4 bases at J, with 14 bases in the middle. The CDR3 spans 14 residues. Germline V gene sequence: CDR1 SGHTS, CDR2 YDEGEE. The CDR3 spells CASSPSLGVTEAFF. DNA for the CDR3: TGTGCCAGCAGCCCATCGTTAGGGGTCACTGAAGCTTTCTTT.

The rearrangement links TRBV5-6 to TRBJ2-2; D may be TRBD2 (5 bases). Between the trimmed V and J ends, which lost 1 base and 8 bases, there was a span of 15 bases. The CDR3 extends over 15 amino acids. Germline V lookup: CDR1 SGHDT, CDR2 YYEEEE. CDR3 sequence reads: CASSLKSGYSGELFF. CDR3 sequence (DNA): TGTGCCAGCAGCTTGAAATCGGGGTACTCGGGGGAGCTGTTTTTT.

The V gene is TRBV19, the J gene TRBJ1-5; 11 bases fit TRBD1. V shed 3 bases and J 7 bases; nucleotides not matched to a gene: 5. The CDR3 length is 15 residues. CDR1 and CDR2 (germline): LNHDA, SQIVND (reference sequence). CDR3 DNA: TGTGCCAGTAGTATTCGGACAGGGGGCGGGCAGCCCCAGCATTTT. This gives the protein CASSIRTGGGQPQHF.

The gene calls are TRBV19 and TRBJ1-5; no firm D call. Germline V gives CDR1 LNHDA, CDR2 SQIVND (reference sequence). The CDR3 contains 14 residues. Trimming shortened V by 0 bases and J by 3 bases, and 6 bases separated the two germline ends. CDR3 protein: CASSIDSYNQPQHF. The CDR3 DNA is TGTGCCAGTAGTATAGATAGTTACAATCAGCCCCAGCATTTT.

The chain uses TRBV18 and TRBJ1-2, with TRBD1 as a possible D gene (6 bases). CDR3 length: 13 residues. Germline loops: CDR1 KGHSH, CDR2 LQKENI. V was cut by 2 bases and J by 8 bases, with 12 bases left in between. CDR3 protein: CASSPAQTGGYTF. DNA for the CDR3: TGTGCCAGCTCACCAGCTCAGACAGGAGGCTACACCTTC.

This clone has a handful of counts. The CDR3 loop reads CAISESRNTIYF. In nucleotides, the CDR3 is TGTGCCATCAGTGAATCGAGGAACACCATATATTTT. The chain joins TRBV10-3 to TRBJ1-3; D gene uncertain. Per germline, CDR1 ENHRY and CDR2 SYGVKD. V shed 3 bases and J shed 7 bases, with 7 bases lying between them. There are 12 residues in the CDR3.